What follows are 17 T cell receptor beta chains derived from one specimen sequenced in a study. TCRdb re-called the RT-PCR reads through MiXCR, storing one row per CDR3 protein. The repertoire holds about 680,000 distinct CDR3 sequences, with 12% to 15% as singletons. The sample was memory CD4+ T cells from blood. These receptors all stem from a female donor in good health, serving as a healthy control.

The chain has TRBV11-2 and TRBJ2-7; 8 nucleotides match TRBD2. In germline, CDR1 is SGHAT, CDR2 FQNNGV. The CDR3 is made up of 14 amino acids. J lost 5 bases, V lost 7 bases, and 10 bases had no gene match. The CDR3 sequence: CASTSGLAFDEQYF. Here the CDR3 DNA reads TGTGCCAGCACCTCCGGACTAGCCTTCGACGAGCAGTACTTC.

The chain recombines TRBV5-1 with TRBJ2-2, with D unclear. The CDR3 contains 13 residues. CDR1 and CDR2 (germline): SGHRS, YFSETQ. V was shortened by 0 bases and J by 5 bases, with 5 bases between the two germline ends. CDR3 amino acids: CASSLEATGELFF. CDR3 DNA: TGCGCCAGCAGCTTGGAGGCTACCGGGGAGCTGTTTTTT.

This clonotype was picked up a small number of times. The chain carries TRBV2 and TRBJ2-2; tentative D call: TRBD2 (5 bases). The germline gives CDR1 SNHLY, CDR2 FYNNEI. The CDR3 covers 13 residues. V gave up 4 bases and J gave up 5 bases, with 8 bases separating them. The CDR3 here is CASSGERTGELFF. The CDR3, as DNA: TGTGCCAGCAGTGGGGAGCGGACCGGGGAGCTGTTTTTT.

The rearrangement uses TRBV28 and TRBJ1-6; D gene ambiguous. Deletions cut 6 bases from V and 4 bases from J, with 13 bases between. CDR1 and CDR2 from the germline V gene are MDHEN and SYDVKM. The length of the CDR3 is 15 residues. DNA of the CDR3: TGTGCCAGCAGCGTGGACCAGGATTATAATTCACCCCTCCACTTT. It translates to CASSVDQDYNSPLHF.

This CDR3 reads CASSLAMTGETQYF. As DNA, the CDR3 is TGTGCCAGCAGCTTGGCCATGACAGGGGAGACCCAGTACTTC. The chain links TRBV5-6 to TRBJ2-5, with 7 bases aligning to TRBD1. The V segment lost 0 bases and the J segment 5 bases; nucleotides outside the gene matches: 4. The V gene's germline CDR1 is SGHDT and CDR2 YYEEEE. CDR3 length: 14 residues.

This clonotype came up a few times. The chain uses TRBV7-3 and TRBJ2-2; 8 bases are a match to TRBD1. Losses at the gene ends were 3 bases for V and 2 bases for J; bases not matched to a gene: 5. CDR1 and CDR2 from the germline V gene are SGHTA and FQGTGA. The CDR3 length is 16 residues. The chain's CDR3 is CASSLGQATNTGELFF. CDR3 in DNA: TGTGCCAGCAGCTTGGGACAGGCCACTAACACCGGGGAGCTGTTTTTT.

This sequence joins TRBV5-1 and TRBJ1-2; D possibly corresponds to TRBD1 (5 bases). Germline V gene data show CDR1 as SGHRS and CDR2 as YFSETQ. The CDR3 extends over 15 amino acids. V dropped 0 bases and J dropped 3 bases, with 12 bases sitting between them. CDR3: CASSLVAGLDYGYTF. Here the CDR3 DNA reads TGCGCCAGCAGCTTGGTCGCAGGGTTGGACTATGGCTACACCTTC.

The chain is built from TRBV7-2 and TRBJ1-5; D is undetermined. The CDR3 runs to 15 residues. Germline loops: CDR1 SGHTA, CDR2 FQGNSA. The V gene lost 5 bases and the J gene lost 7 bases, with 18 bases spanning the gap. The CDR3, as DNA: TGTGCCAGCAGCCCGCGGACGGAGTCTGCGCAGCCCCAGCATTTT. Protein: CASSPRTESAQPQHF.

This clonotype turned up a few times. The chain recombines TRBV28 with TRBJ2-7; D possibly corresponds to TRBD1 (5 bases). CDR1 and CDR2 (germline): MDHEN, SYDVKM. The V end was cut by 3 bases, the J end by 0 bases, with 12 bases between. There are 15 residues in the CDR3. Here the CDR3 DNA reads TGTGCCAGCAGTTTGAGTCCAGGGAACTCCTACGAGCAGTACTTC. Protein product: CASSLSPGNSYEQYF.

This clonotype has only a few counts. The J gene is TRBJ2-6, the V gene TRBV5-4; possible D gene TRBD1, 5 bases. This CDR3 is built from 17 residues. V shed 4 bases and J shed 2 bases, with 16 bases lying between them. Germline-derived CDR1 and CDR2 are SGHNT and YYREEE (reference sequence). The CDR3: CASSIGSRAAGANVLTF. The CDR3 bases are TGTGCCAGCAGCATTGGGTCCAGGGCTGCTGGGGCCAACGTCCTGACTTTC.

This chain uses TRBV29-1 with TRBJ2-3; the D gene is possibly TRBD2 (5 bases). This CDR3 is 14 amino acids long. Germline loops: CDR1 SQVTM, CDR2 ANQGSEA. Trimming cost V 7 bases and J 0 bases, with 14 bases left between them. CDR3 in DNA: TGCAGCGCCGGGGAGATAACTAGCACAGATACGCAGTATTTT. As protein: CSAGEITSTDTQYF.

This clonotype was seen more than once but under ten times. The V and J genes are TRBV20-1 and TRBJ1-3, with D unresolved. The length of the CDR3 is 13 residues. V was clipped by 5 bases and J by 0 bases, with 8 bases between them. CDR1 DFQATT and CDR2 SNEGSKA come from the germline V gene (reference sequence). DNA of the CDR3: TGCAGTGCTCCCGCCGACTCTGGAAACACCATATATTTT. This codes for CSAPADSGNTIYF.

The chain carries TRBV28 and TRBJ2-6, with 7 bases fitting TRBD1. Germline CDR1 and CDR2: MDHEN and SYDVKM. CDR3 length: 15 residues. Trimming cost V 7 bases and J 0 bases; bases outside gene matches: 3. The CDR3 here is CASTPGGSGANVLTF. CDR3 DNA: TGTGCCAGCACCCCAGGGGGCTCTGGGGCCAACGTCCTGACTTTC.

This clonotype occurred a few times. This chain connects TRBV30 to TRBJ1-2; D is unclear. The germline V gene has CDR1 GTSNPN and CDR2 SVGIG (reference sequence). V lost 2 bases to trimming and J lost 2 bases, with 9 bases between them. The CDR3 runs to 13 residues. CDR3 coding DNA: TGTGCCTGGAGTCCTCAGCGAAACTATGGCTACACCTTC. Protein product: CAWSPQRNYGYTF. The complete variable domain, with remaining parts taken from reference TRBV30 and TRBJ1-2, reads SQTIHQWPATLVQPVGSPLSLECTVEGTSNPNLYWYRQAAGRGLQLLFYSVGIGQISSEVPQNLSASRPQDRQFILSSKKLLLSDSGFYLCAWSPQRNYGYTFGSGTRLTVV.

This clonotype turned up a few times. The chain carries TRBV20-1 and TRBJ2-1; D possibly uses TRBD1 or TRBD2 (5 bases each). CDR1 and CDR2 from the germline V gene are DFQATT and SNEGSKA (reference sequence). V shed 0 bases and J shed 7 bases, with 19 bases lying between them. The CDR3 spans 16 residues. This CDR3 is CSAREGGSGAENEQFF. The DNA of the CDR3 is TGCAGTGCTAGAGAAGGTGGGAGTGGGGCGGAAAATGAGCAGTTCTTC.

In its sample, this clonotype was seen a few times. V and J are TRBV27 and TRBJ2-1, with D perhaps matching TRBD1 (5 bases). The CDR3 runs 14 residues. Germline assignment: CDR1 MNHEY and CDR2 SMNVEV (reference sequence). Trimming pared 1 base from V and 8 bases from J, leaving 12 bases between. The CDR3 region is CASSLLGQGHEQFF. The CDR3 coding sequence is TGTGCCAGCAGTTTATTGGGCCAGGGTCATGAGCAGTTCTTC.

In its sample, this clonotype was seen many times. The rearrangement uses TRBV29-1 and TRBJ2-5; 7 bases are shared with TRBD2. Germline lookup yields CDR1 SQVTM and CDR2 ANQGSEA. The V gene end was trimmed by 7 bases and the J gene end by 2 bases; junction bases not matched to a gene: 1. The length of the CDR3 is 11 residues. CDR3 in amino acids: CSAGGQETQYF. DNA of the CDR3: TGCAGCGCCGGGGGGCAAGAGACCCAGTACTTC.